This entry features one TCR beta chain sequence. Antigen unknown. This sample was taken from a study of response to subunit inactivated influenza vaccine. The CDR3 runs 15 residues. V was shortened by 4 bases and J by 0 bases, with 7 bases between the two germline ends. CDR1 is KGHSH, CDR2 LQKENI, per germline. Study-level results: The authors put forward the suggestion that each seasonal influenza vaccination may bring in only a limited number of new T cells.

TCRdb re-analysed the RT-PCR reads in MiXCR, keeping a single row per CDR3 protein. The sample carries 550,000 to 650,000 distinct CDR3 sequences, about an eighth recorded once. V is TRBV18 and J is TRBJ2-6; D is possibly TRBD1 (5 bases). The source of this sequence is a man aged 45 to 65 who received an inactivated influenza vaccine. The sample in question was PBMCs from blood, obtained on the day of vaccination. The CDR3 DNA reads TGTGCCAGCTCACGACAGATCTCTGGGGCCAACGTCCTGACTTTC. Translation gives CASSRQISGANVLTF.